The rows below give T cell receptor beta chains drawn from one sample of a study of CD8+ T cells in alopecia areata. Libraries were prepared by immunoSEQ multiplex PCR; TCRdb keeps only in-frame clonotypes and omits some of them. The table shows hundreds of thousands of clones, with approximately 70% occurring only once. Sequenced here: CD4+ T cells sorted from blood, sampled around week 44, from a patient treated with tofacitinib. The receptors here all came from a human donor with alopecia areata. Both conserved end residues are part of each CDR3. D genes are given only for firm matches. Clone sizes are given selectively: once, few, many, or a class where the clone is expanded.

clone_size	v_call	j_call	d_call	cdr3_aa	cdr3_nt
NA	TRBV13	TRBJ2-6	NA	CASSYSGANVLTF	TGTGCCAGCAGTTACTCTGGGGCCAACGTCCTGACTTTC
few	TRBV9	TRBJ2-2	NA	CASSGQMNTGELFF	TGTGCCAGCAGCGGGCAGATGAACACCGGGGAGCTGTTTTTT
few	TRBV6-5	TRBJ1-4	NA	CASGLAATNEKLFF	TGTGCCAGCGGTCTCGCCGCAACTAATGAAAAACTGTTTTTT
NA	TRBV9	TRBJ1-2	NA	CASSSAGQADYGYTF	TGTGCCAGCAGCTCCGCCGGTCAGGCCGATTATGGCTACACCTTC
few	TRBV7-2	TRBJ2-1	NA	CASTDPVQWEQFF	TGTGCCAGCACCGACCCGGTCCAGTGGGAGCAGTTCTTC
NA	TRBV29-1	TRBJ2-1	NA	CSSQTYNEQFF	TGCAGCTCACAGACCTACAATGAGCAGTTCTTC
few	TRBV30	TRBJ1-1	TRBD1	CAWGTGLNTEAFF	TGTGCCTGGGGGACAGGACTGAACACTGAAGCTTTCTTT
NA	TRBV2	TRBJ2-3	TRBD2	CASRELAGRGDTQYF	TGTGCCAGCAGGGAACTAGCGGGGCGAGGAGATACGCAGTATTTT
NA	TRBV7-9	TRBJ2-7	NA	CASSFTGSYEQYF	TGTGCCAGCAGCTTCACAGGGTCCTACGAGCAGTACTTC
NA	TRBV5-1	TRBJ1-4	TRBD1	CASSPGQGREKLFF	TGCGCCAGCAGCCCGGGACAGGGACGGGAAAAACTGTTTTTT
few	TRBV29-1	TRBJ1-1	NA	CSVVGMNTEAFF	TGCAGCGTTGTGGGAATGAACACTGAAGCTTTCTTT
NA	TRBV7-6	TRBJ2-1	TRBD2	CASSLPAGGYNEQFF	TGTGCCAGCAGCTTACCGGCGGGGGGGTACAATGAGCAGTTCTTC
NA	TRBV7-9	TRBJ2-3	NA	CASSLTKAHHHTQYF	TGTGCCAGCAGCCTAACCAAAGCACATCACCACACGCAGTATTTT
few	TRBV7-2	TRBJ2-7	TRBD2	CASSLEAGDPYEQYF	TGTGCCAGCAGCTTAGAAGCGGGGGACCCCTACGAGCAGTACTTC
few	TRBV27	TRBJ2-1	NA	CASSLRPGPHEQFF	TGTGCCAGCAGTTTGCGACCGGGACCCCATGAGCAGTTCTTC